The 30 T cell receptor beta chains in this list originate from one sample, sequenced in a study of blood T cell repertoires in COVID-19. The repertoire was sequenced with immunoSEQ multiplex PCR; TCRdb's copy has only in-frame clones and lacks some. The data hold roughly 100,000 clones, with around four fifths observed a single time. The sequenced sample was peripheral blood. The receptors originated from a man between 60 and 75 years old with acute or convalescent COVID-19.

J is TRBJ1-2 and V is TRBV9, with TRBD1 matching over 7 bases. Trimming at V came to 0 bases and at J to 7 bases, leaving 15 bases not matched to a gene. Germline CDR1 is SGDLS and CDR2 is YYNGEE. The CDR3 is 17 residues long. CDR3 nucleotide sequence: TGTGCCAGCAGCGTAGCCCCAGGGGGGACCATGACGCGTGGCTACACCTTC. The encoded protein is CASSVAPGGTMTRGYTF.

The chain carries TRBV6-1 and TRBJ1-3; D may be TRBD1 (6 bases). The CDR3 is 16 amino acids. V was cut by 2 bases and J by 0 bases, with 11 bases left in between. Germline lookup yields CDR1 MNHNS and CDR2 SASEGT. The CDR3 loop is CASSETGMSSGNTIYF. DNA of the CDR3: TGTGCCAGCAGTGAAACAGGGATGAGCTCTGGAAACACCATATATTTT.

The V call is TRBV25-1, the J call TRBJ1-4; maybe TRBD1 (6 bases). CDR3 size: 17 residues. V was trimmed by 2 bases and J by 7 bases, leaving 20 bases between them. Germline CDR1 MGHDK, CDR2 SYGVNS. CDR3 protein: CASSEMDSPILGEKLFF. In DNA, the CDR3 is TGTGCCAGCAGTGAAATGGACAGTCCCATTTTGGGTGAAAAACTGTTTTTT.

This clone was picked up one time. This chain's CDR3 is CASHRAPDEKLFF. The CDR3 DNA is TGTGCCAGTCACAGGGCTCCGGATGAAAAACTGTTTTTT. This chain links TRBV6-5 with TRBJ1-4; a weak D match, TRBD1 (6 bases). From germline, CDR1 is MNHEY and CDR2 SVGAGI. The CDR3 contains 13 residues. Trimming took off 9 bases at V and 6 bases at J, with 14 bases between the two ends.

The chain uses TRBV10-3 and TRBJ2-1, with 10 bases matching TRBD2. V shed 7 bases and J 7 bases; nucleotides not matched to a gene: 7. Looked up from germline, CDR1 is ENHRY and CDR2 is SYGVKD. This CDR3 spans 14 amino acids. CDR3: CAIKALAGVNEQFF. CDR3 in DNA: TGTGCCATCAAAGCGCTAGCGGGAGTTAATGAGCAGTTCTTC.

CDR3 DNA sequence: TGTGCCTGGAGTGTACCCCCAGGGGGCAATCAGCCCCAGCATTTT. This sequence encodes CAWSVPPGGNQPQHF. V gene TRBV30 combines with J gene TRBJ1-5; D might be TRBD1 (6 bases). The CDR3 has 15 residues. Trimming shortened V by 0 bases and J by 2 bases, and 11 bases separated the two germline ends. The germline V gene has CDR1 GTSNPN and CDR2 SVGIG (reference sequence).

The V and J genes are TRBV11-3 and TRBJ2-5, with D perhaps TRBD2 (5 bases). CDR1 SGHNT and CDR2 YENEEA come from the germline V gene. This CDR3 has 13 residues. V lost 5 bases and J 3 bases, leaving 10 bases between the germline ends. The CDR3: CASSRAAEETQYF. The CDR3 nucleotides read TGTGCCAGCAGCCGAGCGGCCGAAGAGACCCAGTACTTC.

The chain employs TRBV12-3 or TRBV12-4 and TRBJ1-1, with D unresolved. Trimming removed 6 bases from V and 5 bases from J, with 13 bases in between. The CDR3 loop spans 13 amino acids. The CDR3 loop is CASSLGRGTEAFF. The CDR3 DNA follows: TGTGCCAGCAGCCTAGGGCGCGGGACTGAAGCTTTCTTT.

The V call is TRBV5-1, the J call TRBJ2-1, with D maybe TRBD1 (6 bases). This CDR3 spans 15 amino acids. Trimming removed 4 bases at V and 0 bases at J, with 11 bases between. The germline CDR1 and CDR2 sequences are SGHRS and YFSETQ. The CDR3 spells CASSQDSSSYNEQFF. The CDR3 nucleotides read TGCGCCAGCAGCCAGGACAGCAGCTCCTACAATGAGCAGTTCTTC. The full variable domain, its missing parts supplied by reference TRBV5-1 and TRBJ2-1, is KAGVTQTPRYLIKTRGQQVTLSCSPISGHRSVSWYQQTPGQGLQFLFEYFSETQRNKGNFPGRFSGRQFSNSRSEMNVSTLELGDSALYLCASSQDSSSYNEQFFGPGTRLTVL.

This chain links TRBV19 with TRBJ2-3; TRBD2 aligns across 11 bases. After removal of 5 bases from V and 3 bases from J, the junction contained 10 bases not matched to a gene. CDR1 is LNHDA, CDR2 SQIVND, per germline (reference sequence). This CDR3 has 17 residues. The CDR3 bases are TGTGCCAGTAGTGGGCGGCCGGGACTAGCGGAGACAGATACGCAGTATTTT. Translating it yields CASSGRPGLAETDTQYF.

The chain combines TRBV5-6 with TRBJ1-1; TRBD1 is a possible D gene (5 bases). CDR1 and CDR2 (germline): SGHDT, YYEEEE. The CDR3 is made up of 12 amino acids. The V end was cut by 4 bases, the J end by 7 bases, with 11 bases between. CDR3 DNA sequence: TGTGCCAGCAGCGCAGGGTTTGGTGAAGCTTTCTTT. Its protein is CASSAGFGEAFF.

V gene TRBV7-2 combines with J gene TRBJ2-2; 7 bases align to TRBD1. With V trimmed by 5 bases and J by 9 bases, 12 bases remained unmatched. This CDR3 comprises 15 residues. Per germline, CDR1 SGHTA and CDR2 FQGNSA. The DNA for the CDR3 is TGTGCCAGCAGCCAGGGGGTATTAGCTTTTAGGGAGCTGTTTTTT. The encoded protein is CASSQGVLAFRELFF.

CDR3 sequence (DNA): TGTGCCAGCAGTTATTCCGGGGGGAACAATGAGCAGTTCTTC. Translating it yields CASSYSGGNNEQFF. The rearrangement joins TRBV6-5 to TRBJ2-1; 7 bases agree with TRBD2. Trimming cost V 3 bases and J 5 bases; bases outside gene matches: 4. CDR3 size: 14 residues. Looked up from germline, CDR1 is MNHEY and CDR2 is SVGAGI.

This clone was detected only once. V and J are TRBV5-4 and TRBJ2-3; the match to TRBD2 covers 9 bases. Trimming removed 4 bases from V and 6 bases from J; junction bases left unmatched: 12. This CDR3 is 16 amino acids long. Per germline, CDR1 SGHNT and CDR2 YYREEE (reference sequence). The CDR3 region is CASSLPSAGGGDTQYF. Written as DNA, the CDR3 is TGTGCCAGCAGCCTCCCTAGCGCGGGAGGGGGGGATACGCAGTATTTT.

The chain has TRBV2 and TRBJ2-7, with 9 bases lining up with TRBD1. V trimming: 9 bases; J trimming: 2 bases; junction bases outside the gene matches: 5. Germline CDR1 reads SNHLY; CDR2 reads FYNNEI. The length of the CDR3 is 13 residues. The chain's CDR3 is CARSGTGTYEQYF. Written as DNA, the CDR3 is TGTGCCAGATCCGGGACAGGGACCTACGAGCAGTACTTC.

The V call is TRBV7-2, the J call TRBJ2-5; 8 bases match TRBD2. This CDR3 spans 14 amino acids. Germline lookup yields CDR1 SGHTA and CDR2 FQGNSA. V shed 3 bases and J 4 bases; nucleotides not matched to a gene: 4. CDR3 protein: CASSFSGKGETQYF. As DNA, the CDR3 is TGTGCCAGCAGCTTTAGCGGGAAGGGAGAGACCCAGTACTTC. Combining the CDR3 with reference TRBV7-2 and TRBJ2-5 gives the whole variable domain GAGVSQSPSNKVTEKGKDVELRCDPISGHTALYWYRQSLGQGLEFLIYFQGNSAPDKSGLPSDRFSAERTGGSVSTLTIQRTQQEDSAVYLCASSFSGKGETQYFGPGTRLLVL.

The chain combines TRBV5-1 with TRBJ2-5; a weak D match, TRBD1 (6 bases). Looked up from germline, CDR1 is SGHRS and CDR2 is YFSETQ. The CDR3 length is 14 residues. The V end was cut by 4 bases, the J end by 0 bases, with 10 bases between. The CDR3 DNA reads as TGCGCCAGCAGCCCCGGGACAAACCAAGAGACCCAGTACTTC. Translation gives CASSPGTNQETQYF.

V gene TRBV28 combines with J gene TRBJ1-1, with D maybe TRBD1 (6 bases). The V end was cut by 9 bases, the J end by 6 bases, with 14 bases between. The CDR3 extends over 12 amino acids. The germline gives CDR1 MDHEN, CDR2 SYDVKM. For the CDR3, the DNA is TGTGCCAGTTACAGGGTTTCGGCTGAAGCTTTCTTT. It codes for CASYRVSAEAFF.

This sequence joins TRBV2 and TRBJ2-7; 10 nucleotides align to TRBD2. CDR3 length equals 14 residues. The junction had 8 bases not matched to a gene; V was cut back by 6 bases and J by 6 bases. Germline V gives CDR1 SNHLY, CDR2 FYNNEI. The CDR3 loop is CASRGGLALAEQYV. The CDR3 region has the DNA TGTGCCAGCAGAGGGGGACTAGCGTTGGCCGAGCAGTACGTC.

The genes are TRBV28 and TRBJ2-5, with 10 positions matching TRBD2. The CDR3 runs 14 residues. Trimming cost V 6 bases and J 5 bases; bases outside gene matches: 6. CDR1 and CDR2 (germline): MDHEN, SYDVKM. This CDR3 reads CASRESGRAETQYF. For the CDR3, the DNA is TGTGCCAGCAGAGAGAGCGGGAGGGCGGAGACCCAGTACTTC.

This chain joins TRBV2 and TRBJ2-3; TRBD2 matches at 10 bases. CDR3 length: 16 amino acids. Per germline, CDR1 SNHLY and CDR2 FYNNEI. V trimming: 8 bases; J trimming: 4 bases; junction bases outside the gene matches: 12. CDR3 bases: TGTGCCAGCCCGAGAGGGGCTAGCGGGAGCGCAGATACGCAGTATTTT. Protein product: CASPRGASGSADTQYF.

The genes are TRBV2 and TRBJ1-1; perhaps TRBD1 as D (5 bases). CDR3 length: 13 residues. CDR1 is SNHLY, CDR2 FYNNEI, per germline. With 5 bases removed from V and 3 bases from J, the gap between germline ends came to 10 bases. The CDR3 sequence is CASSPRGDTEAFF. The CDR3 nucleotides read TGTGCCAGCAGTCCCCGGGGGGACACTGAAGCTTTCTTT.

The V gene is TRBV28, the J gene TRBJ2-7, with TRBD1 matching 9 bases. This CDR3 has 14 amino acids. After removal of 10 bases from V and 3 bases from J, the junction contained 10 bases not matched to a gene. The V gene's germline CDR1 is MDHEN and CDR2 SYDVKM. The CDR3 DNA is TGTGCCACCACTCCCGGGACAGGGTTCTACGAGCAGTACTTC. This translates into CATTPGTGFYEQYF.

The genes are TRBV5-4 and TRBJ2-3, with 10 nucleotides matching TRBD2. Per the germline V gene, CDR1 is SGHNT and CDR2 is YYREEE (reference sequence). CDR3 length: 16 amino acids. Trimming at V came to 3 bases and at J to 9 bases, leaving 13 bases not matched to a gene. Here the CDR3 reads CASSSRLAGVEVTQYF. The CDR3 DNA reads TGTGCCAGCAGCTCCCGACTAGCGGGTGTAGAAGTGACGCAGTATTTT.

The chain has TRBV24-1 and TRBJ1-5; D may be TRBD1 (5 bases). Trimming stripped 3 bases from V and 6 bases from J, with 14 bases between. CDR3 length equals 15 residues. Per the germline V gene, CDR1 is KGHDR and CDR2 is SFDVKD. The DNA of the CDR3 is TGTGCCACCAGTGATCCACGGGGGGATGGTCAGCCCCAGCATTTT. It encodes CATSDPRGDGQPQHF.

The chain employs TRBV18 and TRBJ2-5; D is unclear. CDR1 is KGHSH and CDR2 is LQKENI in the germline V gene. This CDR3 comprises 12 residues. Deletions cut 2 bases from V and 5 bases from J, with 6 bases between. In nucleotides, the CDR3 is TGTGCCAGCTCACCAGGGCGTGAGACCCAGTACTTC. It is translated as CASSPGRETQYF.

The chain links TRBV7-8 to TRBJ2-7; tentative D call: TRBD2 (5 bases). This CDR3 is built from 13 residues. Trimming removed 1 base from V and 1 base from J, with 5 bases in between. The germline V gene encodes CDR1 SGHVS and CDR2 FQNEAQ. DNA of the CDR3: TGTGCCAGCAGCTTAGGGGAGTCCTACGAGCAGTACGTC. Amino acid sequence: CASSLGESYEQYV.

This chain connects TRBV18 to TRBJ1-5, with D possibly matching TRBD1 (6 bases). Trimming pared 4 bases from V and 3 bases from J, leaving 22 bases between. The CDR3 has 18 amino acids. CDR1 KGHSH and CDR2 LQKENI come from the germline V gene. The CDR3 reads CASSLTTLYTGYNQPQHF. The CDR3 nucleotides read TGTGCCAGCTCACTCACGACCCTTTATACAGGGTACAATCAGCCCCAGCATTTT.

The rearrangement joins TRBV30 to TRBJ2-2, with a tentative D call TRBD2 (6 bases). This CDR3 is 14 amino acids long. The germline CDR1 and CDR2 sequences are GTSNPN and SVGIG (reference sequence). Between the trimmed V and J ends, which lost 3 bases and 4 bases, there was a span of 12 bases. CDR3: CAWRNGGVTGELFF. CDR3 nucleotides: TGTGCCTGGAGAAACGGGGGAGTCACCGGGGAGCTGTTTTTT.

The V call is TRBV10-3, the J call TRBJ1-5; 9 positions agree with TRBD1. This CDR3 has 14 amino acids. CDR1 is ENHRY and CDR2 is SYGVKD in the germline V gene. With V trimmed by 3 bases and J by 7 bases, 4 bases remained unmatched. CDR3 protein: CAISDRGTGQPQHF. CDR3 DNA sequence: TGTGCCATCAGTGACAGGGGGACAGGGCAGCCCCAGCATTTT.